This entry lists 18 T cell receptor beta chains sequenced from one sample in a study of blood T cell repertoires in COVID-19. TCRdb's copy holds only in-frame clones and misses some; the assay was immunoSEQ multiplex PCR. The sample has a few hundred thousand clones, around 85% seen once. The specimen was peripheral blood. All receptors come from a woman in her forties or fifties with active or convalescent COVID-19.

V usage is TRBV5-1 and J usage is TRBJ2-2; TRBD2 is a possible D gene (6 bases). Trimming took 0 bases from V and 0 from J, leaving 12 bases between them. The CDR3 extends over 17 amino acids. Germline CDR1 SGHRS, CDR2 YFSETQ. The CDR3 sequence is CASSLDRGIPNTGELFF. Written as DNA, the CDR3 is TGCGCCAGCAGCTTGGACCGGGGGATCCCGAACACCGGGGAGCTGTTTTTT.

This clone was observed a handful of times. The chain carries TRBV4-1 and TRBJ1-5, with D perhaps TRBD1 (6 bases). This CDR3 has 14 amino acids. Between the trimmed V and J ends, which lost 4 bases and 2 bases, there was a span of 9 bases. In germline, CDR1 is MGHRA, CDR2 YSYEKL. CDR3 coding DNA: TGCGCCAGCAGCCCCAACAGGGGCAATCAGCCCCAGCATTTT. Translated: CASSPNRGNQPQHF.

The chain carries TRBV6-7 and TRBJ1-2; 8 nucleotides align to TRBD1. TRBV6-7 is placed among ORFs of uncertain function. Trimming removed 5 bases from V and 8 bases from J; junction bases left unmatched: 13. CDR3 length: 15 amino acids. DNA for the CDR3: TGTGCCAGCAGTGACACGCAGGGGGCAAGGTGGGGCTACACCTTC. This translates into CASSDTQGARWGYTF.

V usage is TRBV19 and J usage is TRBJ1-3; D is unresolved. Germline CDR1 reads LNHDA; CDR2 reads SQIVND (reference sequence). Trimming shortened V by 4 bases and J by 0 bases, and 10 bases separated the two germline ends. The CDR3 runs 15 residues. CDR3: CASSKSSGSGNTIYF. The CDR3 DNA is TGTGCCAGTAGTAAATCTTCGGGCTCTGGAAACACCATATATTTT.

The genes are TRBV28 and TRBJ2-7; possibly TRBD2 for D (7 bases). CDR3 length equals 13 residues. CDR1 and CDR2 from the germline V gene are MDHEN and SYDVKM. V lost 7 bases, J lost 2 bases, and 12 bases lay in between. The CDR3 reads CASTGGGPYEQYF. The CDR3 DNA is TGTGCCAGCACGGGCGGGGGCCCCTACGAGCAGTACTTC.

The rearrangement links TRBV7-9 to TRBJ1-1; 7 positions match TRBD1. V lost 7 bases and J lost 10; bases outside the gene matches: 12. Germline assignment: CDR1 SEHNR and CDR2 FQNEAQ (reference sequence). The CDR3 is 13 residues long. The CDR3 DNA reads TGTGCCAGCACCTTCGAGACAGGGACGGGAGCTTTCTTT. This gives the protein CASTFETGTGAFF.

This chain joins TRBV7-9 and TRBJ2-1, with 13 bases aligning to TRBD2. Trimming cost V 5 bases and J 5 bases; bases outside gene matches: 12. Germline V gene data show CDR1 as SEHNR and CDR2 as FQNEAQ (reference sequence). This CDR3 spans 18 amino acids. This chain's CDR3 is CASSPIGLAGDRDNEQFF. In nucleotides, the CDR3 is TGTGCCAGCAGCCCGATCGGACTAGCGGGGGATCGGGACAATGAGCAGTTCTTC. Complete variable domain (other parts from reference TRBV7-9 and TRBJ2-1): DTGVSQNPRHKITKRGQNVTFRCDPISEHNRLYWYRQTLGQGPEFLTYFQNEAQLEKSRLLSDRFSAERPKGSFSTLEIQRTEQGDSAMYLCASSPIGLAGDRDNEQFFGPGTRLTVL.

This clone was counted a single time. The chain has TRBV10-2 and TRBJ2-7; possibly TRBD2 for D (5 bases). This CDR3 spans 13 amino acids. V was clipped by 6 bases and J by 2 bases, with 11 bases between them. The germline gives CDR1 WSHSY, CDR2 SAAADI. CDR3 residues: CASRETGTYEQYF. CDR3 sequence (DNA): TGCGCCAGCAGGGAAACGGGGACCTACGAGCAGTACTTC.

The rearrangement joins TRBV5-1 to TRBJ1-1, with D possibly matching TRBD1 (5 bases). Trimming shortened V by 0 bases and J by 2 bases, and 11 bases separated the two germline ends. The germline gives CDR1 SGHRS, CDR2 YFSETQ. This CDR3 comprises 15 residues. DNA for the CDR3: TGCGCCAGCAGCTTGGCGCAGGGTTTAAACACTGAAGCTTTCTTT. It translates to CASSLAQGLNTEAFF.

The rearrangement links TRBV3-1 (or the pseudogene TRBV3-2) to TRBJ1-2, with no clear D. V was trimmed by 1 base and J by 4 bases, leaving 4 bases between them. Per the germline V gene, CDR1 is LGHDT and CDR2 is YNNKEL (reference sequence). The CDR3 loop spans 12 amino acids. The CDR3 reads CASSQGVYGYTF. The DNA for the CDR3 is TGTGCCAGCAGCCAAGGAGTCTATGGCTACACCTTC.

This chain joins TRBV7-9 and TRBJ2-2; D call uncertain. Between the trimmed V and J ends, which lost 5 bases and 2 bases, there was a span of 12 bases. CDR1 SEHNR and CDR2 FQNEAQ come from the germline V gene (reference sequence). The CDR3 consists of 15 residues. The CDR3 here is CASSRGRTNTGELFF. CDR3 DNA sequence: TGTGCCAGCAGCCGAGGCCGAACTAACACCGGGGAGCTGTTTTTT.

J is TRBJ2-5 and V is TRBV1; TRBD2, the table's D call, lacks a check against the DNA. TRBV1 represents a pseudogene. The CDR3 extends over 17 amino acids. CDR3 sequence: CTSSHPSGRATQETQYF. The CDR3 DNA reads TGCACCAGCAGCCACCCCAGCGGAAGAGCTACGCAAGAGACCCAGTACTTC.

V is TRBV5-6 and J is TRBJ1-6; weak D call: TRBD1 (6 bases). The CDR3 has 13 residues. Germline assignment: CDR1 SGHDT and CDR2 YYEEEE. The V end lost 0 bases, the J end lost 8 bases, and 6 bases lay between the germline ends. CDR3 DNA: TGTGCCAGCAGCTTGGAGGGGGATTCACCCCTCCACTTT. Amino acids: CASSLEGDSPLHF.

This chain uses TRBV5-8 with TRBJ2-2, with TRBD2 identical over 7 bases. Trimming removed 3 bases from V and 0 bases from J; junction bases left unmatched: 2. CDR1 is SGHTS, CDR2 YDEGEE, per germline. The length of the CDR3 is 15 residues. This CDR3 is CASSSLAANTGELFF. For the CDR3, the DNA is TGTGCCAGCAGCTCCCTAGCGGCGAACACCGGGGAGCTGTTTTTT.

The chain carries TRBV6-1 and TRBJ1-1; D unclear. Per the germline V gene, CDR1 is MNHNS and CDR2 is SASEGT. With 1 base removed from V and 10 bases from J, the gap between germline ends came to 16 bases. This CDR3 spans 14 amino acids. The CDR3 protein is CASSEVKALRRAFF. The CDR3, as DNA: TGTGCCAGCAGTGAAGTTAAGGCTCTCAGGCGAGCTTTCTTT.

The chain employs TRBV5-1 and TRBJ2-7; 8 positions agree with TRBD1. The CDR3 length is 14 residues. J lost 7 bases, V lost 1 base, and 7 bases had no gene match. The germline gives CDR1 SGHRS, CDR2 YFSETQ. Here the CDR3 reads CASSLWQGAKEQYF. The CDR3 nucleotides are TGCGCCAGCAGCTTGTGGCAGGGGGCTAAGGAGCAGTACTTC. The full variable domain, rest sourced from reference TRBV5-1 and TRBJ2-7, is KAGVTQTPRYLIKTRGQQVTLSCSPISGHRSVSWYQQTPGQGLQFLFEYFSETQRNKGNFPGRFSGRQFSNSRSEMNVSTLELGDSALYLCASSLWQGAKEQYFGPGTRLTVT.

The chain couples TRBV29-1 to TRBJ2-3, with D uncertain. The V end lost 4 bases, the J end lost 4 bases, and 6 bases lay between the germline ends. The CDR3 loop spans 11 amino acids. Germline CDR1 is SQVTM and CDR2 is ANQGSEA. The chain's CDR3 is CSVGQADTQYF. Here the CDR3 DNA reads TGCAGCGTTGGGCAGGCAGATACGCAGTATTTT.

The chain carries TRBV12-3 or TRBV12-4 and TRBJ1-4; D gene uncertain. This CDR3 spans 13 amino acids. The V and J ends lost 3 bases and 7 bases respectively, with 9 bases between them. The DNA for the CDR3 is TGTGCCAGCAGTTTTTCGGCGGGTGAAAAACTGTTTTTT. This codes for CASSFSAGEKLFF.